The entry below gives a single T cell receptor beta chain sequence along with its context. Amplification used 60 Vbeta primers and 13 Jbeta primers. Sequencing used immunoSEQ multiplex PCR; TCRdb keeps in-frame clones, though not all of them. The repertoire holds 120,000 or so clones, 55% to 75% seen once, with about 4% in the top ten. This entry comes from a study of cytomegalovirus exposure and HLA in healthy donors. Trimming shortened V by 3 bases and J by 0 bases, and 8 bases separated the two germline ends. Per germline, CDR1 LNHDA and CDR2 SQIVND (reference sequence). The CDR3 loop spans 14 amino acids.

V is TRBV19 and J is TRBJ1-1; perhaps TRBD1 as D (5 bases). The sequenced sample consisted of PBMCs. The sequence was collected from a man aged 25-45 years in good health and CMV-seronegative. Written as DNA, the CDR3 is TGTGCCAGTAGTATTAGGGGAATGAACACTGAAGCTTTCTTT. Protein sequence: CASSIRGMNTEAFF.